Sequencing of this T cell receptor (beta chain) was carried out in a study of response to subunit inactivated influenza vaccine. Study conclusions and caveats: It was suggested by the authors that few new T cells are recruited by each seasonal influenza vaccination.

TCRdb independently ran MiXCR on the RT-PCR reads; one entry per CDR3 protein. This repertoire shows roughly 650,000 distinct CDR3 sequences, 14% found once; its top ten account for 6% to 9.5%. Germline V gene data show CDR1 as SQVTM and CDR2 as ANQGSEA. The CDR3 length is 14 residues. Deletions cut 0 bases from V and 4 bases from J, with 11 bases between. This clonotype was recorded a few times. Its target is unknown. The V call is TRBV29-1, the J call TRBJ2-3; D uncertain. The TCR sequence derives from a man aged 50-59 years who received an inactivated influenza vaccine. The sample was PBMCs from blood, taken approximately 15 days before vaccination. The DNA of the CDR3 is TGCAGCGTTGAAGACTCTGGCAGAGCAGATACGCAGTATTTT. This gives the protein CSVEDSGRADTQYF.